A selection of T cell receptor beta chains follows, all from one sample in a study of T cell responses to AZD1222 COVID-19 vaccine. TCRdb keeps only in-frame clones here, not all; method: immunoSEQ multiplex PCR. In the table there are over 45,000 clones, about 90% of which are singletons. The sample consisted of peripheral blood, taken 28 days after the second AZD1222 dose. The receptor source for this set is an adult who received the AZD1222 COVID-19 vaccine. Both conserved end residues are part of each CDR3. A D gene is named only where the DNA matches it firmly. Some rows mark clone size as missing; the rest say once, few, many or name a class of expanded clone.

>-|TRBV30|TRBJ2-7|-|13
CAWSVGGRGEQYF
TGTGCCTGGAGTGTAGGAGGGAGAGGCGAGCAGTACTTC
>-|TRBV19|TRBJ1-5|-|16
CASSIMTRGSNQPQHF
TGTGCCAGTAGTATAATGACCCGAGGGAGCAATCAGCCCCAGCATTTT
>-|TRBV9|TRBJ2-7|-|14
CASTPEKPPYEQYF
TGTGCCAGCACCCCTGAAAAGCCCCCCTACGAGCAGTACTTC
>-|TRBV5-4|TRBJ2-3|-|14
CASSSGRLTDTQYF
TGTGCCAGCAGCTCCGGACGGCTCACAGATACGCAGTATTTT
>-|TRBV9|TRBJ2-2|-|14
CASSVQALGGELFF
TGTGCCAGCAGCGTACAGGCCCTAGGCGGGGAGCTGTTTTTT
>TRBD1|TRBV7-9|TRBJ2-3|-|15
CASSLRQGADDTQYF
TGTGCCAGCAGCCTCAGACAGGGGGCGGATGATACGCAGTATTTT
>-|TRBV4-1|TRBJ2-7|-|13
CASSQTEAYEQYF
TGCGCCAGCAGCCAAACTGAAGCCTACGAGCAGTACTTC
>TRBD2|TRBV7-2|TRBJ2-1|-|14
CASSPTREGNEQFF
TGTGCCAGCAGCCCCACTAGGGAGGGGAATGAGCAGTTCTTC
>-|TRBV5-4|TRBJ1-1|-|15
CASSLAQGLYGEAFF
TGTGCCAGCAGCTTAGCCCAGGGTCTGTACGGTGAAGCTTTCTTT
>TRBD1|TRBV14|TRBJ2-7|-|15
CASSRGTGGSYEQYF
TGTGCCAGCAGCCGGGGGACAGGGGGCTCCTACGAGCAGTACTTC
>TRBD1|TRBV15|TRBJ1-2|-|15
CATSRAMGTAYGYTF
TGTGCCACCAGCAGAGCTATGGGGACAGCCTATGGCTACACCTTC
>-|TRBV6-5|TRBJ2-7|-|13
CASKGGGFYEQYF
TGTGCCAGCAAAGGGGGAGGTTTCTACGAGCAGTACTTC
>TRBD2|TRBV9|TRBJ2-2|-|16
CASSVRAGLGTGELFF
TGTGCCAGCAGCGTAAGAGCGGGGCTAGGGACCGGGGAGCTGTTTTTT
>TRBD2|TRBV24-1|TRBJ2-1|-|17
CATSDNILAGVRNEQFF
TGTGCCACCAGTGACAATATCTTAGCGGGAGTAAGGAATGAGCAGTTCTTC
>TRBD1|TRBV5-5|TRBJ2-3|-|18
CASSFLGEQGTRTDTQYF
TGTGCCAGCAGCTTTTTGGGTGAACAGGGGACACGCACAGATACGCAGTATTTT
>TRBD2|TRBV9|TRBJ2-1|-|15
CASSKLAGSYNEQFF
TGTGCCAGCAGCAAACTAGCGGGCTCCTACAATGAGCAGTTCTTC
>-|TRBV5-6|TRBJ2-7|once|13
CASSLRVAYEQYF
TGTGCCAGCAGCCTTCGGGTAGCCTACGAGCAGTACTTC
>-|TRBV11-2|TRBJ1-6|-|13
CASSLLSHSPLHF
TGTGCCAGCAGCTTACTGTCTCATTCACCCCTCCACTTT
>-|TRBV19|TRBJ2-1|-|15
CASRGHRAEVNEQFF
TGTGCCAGTAGAGGGCATAGAGCGGAGGTGAATGAGCAGTTCTTC
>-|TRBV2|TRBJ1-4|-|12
CAVGSTNEKLFF
TGTGCCGTCGGCAGTACTAATGAAAAACTGTTTTTT
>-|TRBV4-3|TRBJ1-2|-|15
CASSQDNRADYGYTF
TGCGCCAGCAGCCAAGATAACAGGGCGGATTATGGCTACACCTTC
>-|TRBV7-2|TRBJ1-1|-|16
CASSLVGRDRYTEAFF
TGTGCCAGCAGCTTAGTAGGCCGGGACCGGTACACTGAAGCTTTCTTT
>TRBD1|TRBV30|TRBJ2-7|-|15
CAWSEGTGDHYEQYF
TGTGCCTGGAGTGAAGGGACAGGTGATCATTACGAGCAGTACTTC
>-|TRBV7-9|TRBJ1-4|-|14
CASSLAQDNEKLFF
TGTGCCAGCAGCTTAGCGCAGGATAATGAAAAACTGTTTTTT
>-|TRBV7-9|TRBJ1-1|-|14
CASSYPQGNTEAFF
TGTGCCAGCAGCTACCCACAGGGAAACACTGAAGCTTTCTTT
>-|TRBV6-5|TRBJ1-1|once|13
CASSYLGGTEAFF
TGTGCCAGCAGTTACTTGGGGGGTACTGAAGCTTTCTTT
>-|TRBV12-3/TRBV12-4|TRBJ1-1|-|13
CASSLGRNTEAFF
TGTGCCAGCAGTTTGGGTCGGAACACTGAAGCTTTCTTT
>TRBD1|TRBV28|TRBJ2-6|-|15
CASRLDRAGANVLTF
TGTGCCAGCAGACTAGACAGGGCTGGGGCCAACGTCCTGACTTTC
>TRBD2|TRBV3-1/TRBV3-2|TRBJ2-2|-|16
CASSQGGLVPSGELFF
TGTGCCAGCAGCCAAGGGGGACTAGTACCGTCCGGGGAGCTGTTTTTT
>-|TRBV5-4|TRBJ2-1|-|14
CASSSSSSWNEQFF
TGTGCCAGCAGCTCTTCTTCAAGCTGGAATGAGCAGTTCTTC
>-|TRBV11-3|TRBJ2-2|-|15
CASGPQRQNTGELFF
TGTGCCAGCGGCCCCCAGAGACAGAACACCGGGGAGCTGTTTTTT
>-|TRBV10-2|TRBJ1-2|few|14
CASRTDGSNYGYTF
TGCGCCAGCAGGACAGACGGATCTAACTATGGCTACACCTTC
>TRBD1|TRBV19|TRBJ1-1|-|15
CASSLQTGGHTEAFF
TGTGCCAGTAGTTTACAGACAGGGGGCCACACTGAAGCTTTCTTT